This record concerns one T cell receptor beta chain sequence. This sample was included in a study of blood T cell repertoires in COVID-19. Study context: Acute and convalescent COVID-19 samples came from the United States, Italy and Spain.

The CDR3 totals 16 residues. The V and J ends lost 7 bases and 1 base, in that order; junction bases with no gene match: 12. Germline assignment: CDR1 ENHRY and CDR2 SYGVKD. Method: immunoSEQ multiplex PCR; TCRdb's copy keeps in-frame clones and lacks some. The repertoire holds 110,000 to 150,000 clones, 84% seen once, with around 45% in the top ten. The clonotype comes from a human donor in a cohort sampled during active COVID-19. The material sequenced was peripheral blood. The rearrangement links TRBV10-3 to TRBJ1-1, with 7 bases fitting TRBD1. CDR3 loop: CAITPGQNGENTEAFF. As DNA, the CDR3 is TGTGCCATCACACCGGGACAGAACGGGGAGAACACTGAAGCTTTCTTT.